One and the same sample provided the 29 T cell receptor beta chains below, sequenced in a study of blood T cell repertoires in COVID-19. Sequencing used immunoSEQ multiplex PCR; TCRdb keeps in-frame clones, though not all of them. Of fewer than 85,000 clones listed, about 86% are singletons. Material for sequencing was peripheral blood. All receptors derive from a human donor in a cohort sampled during active COVID-19.

The rearrangement uses TRBV16 and TRBJ2-7; 7 nucleotides agree with TRBD1. CDR1 and CDR2 (germline): KGHSY, FQNENV. Trimming took 3 bases from V and 6 from J; bases not matched to a gene: 11. The CDR3 length is 15 residues. CDR3 loop: CASSQNRGQMSEQYF. DNA for the CDR3: TGTGCCAGCAGCCAGAATAGGGGACAGATGAGCGAGCAGTACTTC.

J is TRBJ2-3 and V is TRBV4-2, with 7 bases lining up with TRBD2. This CDR3 spans 15 amino acids. From germline, CDR1 is LGHNA and CDR2 YNFKEQ. V gave up 0 bases and J gave up 4 bases; unmatched junction bases: 4. In DNA form, the CDR3 reads TGTGCCAGCAGCCAAGACCCCACTAGCGCAGATACGCAGTATTTT. Translated, it gives CASSQDPTSADTQYF.

The CDR3 sequence: CASSLEGQGGNEQFF. The CDR3 DNA is TGTGCCAGCAGCTTAGAGGGACAGGGTGGGAATGAGCAGTTCTTC. This sequence joins TRBV13 and TRBJ2-1; 9 bases are shared with TRBD1. J lost 7 bases, V lost 1 base, and 5 bases had no gene match. The germline gives CDR1 PRHDT, CDR2 FYEKMQ (reference sequence). The CDR3 consists of 15 residues.

The chain uses TRBV4-3 and TRBJ2-3; TRBD2 matches at 9 bases. This CDR3 has 16 amino acids. V was pared by 0 bases and J by 4 bases, with 5 bases of the junction left unmatched. The germline CDR1 and CDR2 sequences are LGHNA and YSLEER. The CDR3 nucleotides read TGCGCCAGCAGCCAAGAGGCTAGCGGGGAAGCAGATACGCAGTATTTT. As protein: CASSQEASGEADTQYF.

The chain recombines TRBV3-1 (or the pseudogene TRBV3-2) with TRBJ2-1, with 8 bases fitting TRBD1. Germline loops: CDR1 LGHDT, CDR2 YNNKEL (reference sequence). The CDR3 is 13 residues long. V dropped 7 bases and J dropped 9; count of bases not matched to a gene: 8. Here the CDR3 DNA reads TGTGCCAGCACCCCGGGACAGGAGGGTGAGCAGTTCTTC. Translating it yields CASTPGQEGEQFF.

The gene calls are TRBV24-1 and TRBJ2-7; maybe TRBD2 (6 bases). Germline-derived CDR1 and CDR2 are KGHDR and SFDVKD. This CDR3 contains 17 residues. V shed 2 bases and J shed 0 bases, with 16 bases lying between them. DNA of the CDR3: TGTGCCACCAGTGATTCGTCCTCCGGGGGTGCCTCCTACGAGCAGTACTTC. This translates into CATSDSSSGGASYEQYF.

This chain links TRBV3-1 (or the pseudogene TRBV3-2) with TRBJ2-2; D gene ambiguous. The CDR3 is 15 residues long. Germline CDR1 LGHDT, CDR2 YNNKEL (reference sequence). V was clipped by 3 bases and J by 5 bases, with 13 bases between them. The CDR3 region has the DNA TGTGCCAGCAGCCAGCTGAATGGGCCGACCGGGGAGCTGTTTTTT. Its protein product is CASSQLNGPTGELFF.

The chain is built from TRBV10-3 and TRBJ2-3, with 10 bases lining up with TRBD1. The germline CDR1 and CDR2 sequences are ENHRY and SYGVKD. V lost 5 bases, J lost 5 bases, and 4 bases stayed unmatched. The CDR3 is made up of 14 amino acids. CDR3 sequence: CAISKGQGGDTQYF. The DNA for the CDR3 is TGTGCCATCAGTAAAGGACAGGGGGGAGATACGCAGTATTTT.

This chain joins TRBV3-1 (or the pseudogene TRBV3-2) and TRBJ2-3; a weak D match, TRBD2 (7 bases). This CDR3 is 17 amino acids long. CDR1 is LGHDT, CDR2 YNNKEL, per germline (reference sequence). The V end was cut by 1 base, the J end by 5 bases, with 19 bases between. The CDR3 loop reads CASSQVWAGADRDTQYF. CDR3 DNA: TGTGCCAGCAGCCAAGTTTGGGCGGGGGCAGACAGAGATACGCAGTATTTT.

This clone has only one observation. The chain has TRBV3-1 (or the pseudogene TRBV3-2) and TRBJ1-1, with D unresolved. This CDR3 contains 17 residues. Trimming left V 4 bases short and J 1 base short, with 19 bases between. The germline CDR1 and CDR2 sequences are LGHDT and YNNKEL (reference sequence). For the CDR3, the DNA is TGTGCCAGCAGCCCCTCGCTATTAGGAGGTTGGAACACTGAAGCTTTCTTT. It is translated as CASSPSLLGGWNTEAFF.

This clone was observed a handful of times. The genes are TRBV27 and TRBJ1-1; 7 nucleotides match TRBD1. CDR3 length equals 13 residues. The trim removed 9 bases at V and 11 bases at J, leaving 15 bases unmatched. Germline CDR1 reads MNHEY; CDR2 reads SMNVEV (reference sequence). This CDR3 is CASTSNRGGYAFF. The CDR3 region has the DNA TGTGCCAGTACCTCAAACAGGGGAGGATATGCTTTCTTT.

About this clone itself: This sample includes further DNA sequences coding for the same CDR3. The V and J genes are TRBV2 and TRBJ1-1; 7 nucleotides match TRBD1. Germline trimming cut 6 bases from V and 7 bases from J; bases unmatched to any gene: 8. This CDR3 comprises 13 residues. The germline V gene encodes CDR1 SNHLY and CDR2 FYNNEI. DNA for the CDR3: TGTGCCAGCAGGGTAGATAGACAGGGTGAAGCTTTCTTT. Translation gives CASRVDRQGEAFF.

This clone was seen only once. The rearrangement links TRBV5-6 to TRBJ2-2, with 10 bases lining up with TRBD1. This CDR3 contains 16 residues. V was pared by 4 bases and J by 5 bases, with 8 bases of the junction left unmatched. Per germline, CDR1 SGHDT and CDR2 YYEEEE. The CDR3 bases are TGTGCCAGCAGCGTGATCCCGGGACAGGGGACCGGGGAGCTGTTTTTT. Its translation is CASSVIPGQGTGELFF.

V usage is TRBV6-2 or TRBV6-3 and J usage is TRBJ2-5; D might be TRBD1 (7 bases). V was cut by 5 bases and J by 4 bases, with 14 bases left in between. This CDR3 spans 14 amino acids. The V gene's germline CDR1 is MNHEY and CDR2 SVGEGT. The CDR3 DNA sequence: TGTGCCAGCAGTATCCCAGGGGGAGGAGAGACCCAGTACTTC. Amino acids: CASSIPGGGETQYF.

The CDR3 sequence is CASSEIGGQPFQETQYF. In DNA form, the CDR3 reads TGTGCCAGCAGCGAGATCGGGGGTCAGCCCTTTCAAGAGACCCAGTACTTC. V usage is TRBV9 and J usage is TRBJ2-5; a possible D gene is TRBD2 (6 bases). The CDR3 totals 17 residues. V dropped 3 bases and J dropped 2 bases, with 20 bases sitting between them. CDR1 SGDLS and CDR2 YYNGEE come from the germline V gene.

This sequence joins TRBV27 and TRBJ2-7; 12 bases line up with TRBD2. This CDR3 is built from 17 residues. The ends lost 0 bases at V and 2 bases at J; junction bases unmatched: 5. CDR1 is MNHEY and CDR2 is SMNVEV in the germline V gene (reference sequence). The CDR3 loop is CASSLSLLAGGTYEQYF. For the CDR3, the DNA is TGTGCCAGCAGTTTATCTCTACTAGCGGGGGGTACCTACGAGCAGTACTTC.

The rearrangement links TRBV2 to TRBJ1-4; D is undetermined. The CDR3 contains 12 residues. V was cut by 6 bases and J by 7 bases, with 9 bases left in between. From germline, CDR1 is SNHLY and CDR2 FYNNEI. The CDR3 DNA reads TGTGCCAGCAGCGTGCTAGGTGAAAAACTGTTTTTT. It is translated as CASSVLGEKLFF.

This chain connects TRBV4-1 to TRBJ2-2, with 8 nucleotides matching TRBD2. CDR1 is MGHRA and CDR2 is YSYEKL in the germline V gene. The CDR3 extends over 14 amino acids. With 4 bases clipped from V and 7 bases from J, the junction kept 5 bases outside the gene matches. In nucleotides, the CDR3 is TGCGCCAGCAGCCTTGGGACTAGTATCGGGGAGCTGTTTTTT. It codes for CASSLGTSIGELFF.

This rearrangement joins TRBV20-1 to TRBJ1-6; unclear D gene. Germline values: CDR1 DFQATT, CDR2 SNEGSKA (reference sequence). V was shortened by 6 bases and J by 6 bases, with 15 bases between the two germline ends. The CDR3 runs to 14 residues. The CDR3 DNA reads as TGCAGTGCGAGTTCTCGGGTCCTTAATTCACCCCTCCACTTT. Encoded protein: CSASSRVLNSPLHF.

V is TRBV7-6 and J is TRBJ2-3; 9 bases map to TRBD1. Germline V lookup: CDR1 SGHVS, CDR2 FNYEAQ. The CDR3 has 15 amino acids. The V gene end was trimmed by 6 bases and the J gene end by 4 bases; junction bases not matched to a gene: 8. Here the CDR3 reads CASSLNRGRSDTQYF. The CDR3 bases are TGTGCCAGCAGTCTAAACAGGGGGCGTTCAGATACGCAGTATTTT.

The chain is built from TRBV18 and TRBJ2-7; tentative D call: TRBD1 (5 bases). Germline lookup yields CDR1 KGHSH and CDR2 LQKENI. Between the trimmed V and J ends, which lost 3 bases and 6 bases, there was a span of 24 bases. The length of the CDR3 is 17 residues. The CDR3 DNA reads TGTGCCAGCTCACCGACCACAATGCAGGGCACTTTCACCGAGCAGTACTTC. It specifies CASSPTTMQGTFTEQYF.

V and J are TRBV19 and TRBJ1-5; a possible D gene is TRBD1 (6 bases). Between the trimmed V and J ends, which lost 6 bases and 4 bases, there was a span of 13 bases. The germline gives CDR1 LNHDA, CDR2 SQIVND (reference sequence). This CDR3 has 14 residues. The CDR3 DNA sequence: TGTGCCAGTAGCTTAACAGGGCCGAATCAGCCCCAGCATTTT. It is translated as CASSLTGPNQPQHF.

The CDR3 protein is CASGLARWAGGEQYF. The CDR3 DNA sequence: TGTGCTAGTGGTTTGGCACGCTGGGCCGGGGGCGAGCAGTACTTC. The rearrangement uses TRBV12-5 and TRBJ2-7, with D perhaps TRBD2 (6 bases). This CDR3 has 15 amino acids. Per germline, CDR1 LGHNT and CDR2 FRNRAP. V dropped 1 base and J dropped 6 bases, with 16 bases sitting between them. The whole variable domain, filled in from reference TRBV12-5 and TRBJ2-7, reads DARVTQTPRHKVTEMGQEVTMRCQPILGHNTVFWYRQTMMQGLELLAYFRNRAPLDDSGMPKDRFSAEMPDATLATLKIQPSEPRDSAVYFCASGLARWAGGEQYFGPGTRLTVT.

The chain employs TRBV15 and TRBJ1-4; no clear D gene. Germline assignment: CDR1 LNHNV and CDR2 YYDKDF (reference sequence). CDR3 length: 14 residues. V was shortened by 5 bases and J by 8 bases, with 15 bases between the two germline ends. Here the CDR3 reads CATSARGPGEKLFF. The CDR3, as DNA: TGTGCCACCAGCGCCCGAGGCCCTGGGGAAAAACTGTTTTTT.

This chain joins TRBV4-1 and TRBJ2-1, with TRBD2 as a possible D gene (6 bases). The V end was cut by 0 bases, the J end by 10 bases, with 7 bases between. The germline CDR1 and CDR2 sequences are MGHRA and YSYEKL. The CDR3 totals 12 residues. CDR3 in DNA: TGCGCCAGCAGCCAAGACAGCGGGGAGCAGTTCTTC. It codes for CASSQDSGEQFF.

The chain recombines TRBV5-1 with TRBJ2-1; 7 bases line up with TRBD1. In germline, CDR1 is SGHRS, CDR2 YFSETQ. This CDR3 is built from 16 residues. With V trimmed by 4 bases and J by 2 bases, 9 bases remained unmatched. The CDR3 loop reads CASSPTPGQTYNEQFF. Written as DNA, the CDR3 is TGCGCCAGCAGCCCTACTCCGGGACAGACCTACAATGAGCAGTTCTTC.

This clone appeared once. The chain joins TRBV6-4 to TRBJ1-1; D possibly corresponds to TRBD1 (6 bases). The CDR3 runs 14 residues. V was shortened by 5 bases and J by 1 base, with 11 bases between the two germline ends. Germline V gives CDR1 MRHNA, CDR2 SNTAGT. CDR3 in amino acids: CASSLQGTNTEAFF. The CDR3 region has the DNA TGTGCCAGCAGTTTACAGGGAACGAACACTGAAGCTTTCTTT.

The genes are TRBV19 and TRBJ1-1; 7 bases are a match to TRBD1. Germline CDR1 is LNHDA and CDR2 is SQIVND (reference sequence). This CDR3 is built from 13 residues. The trim removed 6 bases at V and 5 bases at J, leaving 6 bases unmatched. CDR3 coding DNA: TGTGCCAGTAGGAGGGGGCCCCAGACTGAAGCTTTCTTT. This codes for CASRRGPQTEAFF.

V gene TRBV7-2 combines with J gene TRBJ2-1; D perhaps matches TRBD1 (6 bases). The V gene's germline CDR1 is SGHTA and CDR2 FQGNSA. V lost 2 bases and J 12 bases, leaving 11 bases between the germline ends. The CDR3 has 12 residues. The CDR3 DNA reads as TGTGCCAGCAGCTTATTGGGGGCCGGGCAGTTCTTC. Translated: CASSLLGAGQFF. The full variable domain, completed using reference TRBV7-2 and TRBJ2-1, is GAGVSQSPSNKVTEKGKDVELRCDPISGHTALYWYRQSLGQGLEFLIYFQGNSAPDKSGLPSDRFSAERTGGSVSTLTIQRTQQEDSAVYLCASSLLGAGQFFGPGTRLTVL.